The 26 T cell receptor beta chains below come from one sample, sequenced in a study of shared clonotypes between healthy human individuals. The repertoire was sequenced with immunoSEQ multiplex PCR; TCRdb's copy has only in-frame clones and lacks some. The table records about 2.5 million clones, 92% of them present only once. Material: naive CD4+ T cells from PBMCs. The subset here: CD45RA+ positively selected. The receptor source for this set is a man aged 18 to 35 in good health. Some clones in this sample may be carry-over from other donors' samples.

The CDR3 coding sequence is TGTGCCAGTAGTTTGGGACTGCTATCTGGGGCCAACGTCCTGACTTTC. It yields the protein CASSLGLLSGANVLTF. The chain has TRBV19 and TRBJ2-6; possibly TRBD2 for D (6 bases). The V gene's germline CDR1 is LNHDA and CDR2 SQIVND (reference sequence). This CDR3 is 16 amino acids long. V lost 5 bases to trimming and J lost 1 base, with 12 bases between them.

This clone was counted a single time. The chain is built from TRBV7-9 and TRBJ2-5, with no clear D. The CDR3 loop spans 13 amino acids. CDR1 and CDR2 from the germline V gene are SEHNR and FQNEAQ (reference sequence). V was trimmed by 1 base and J by 3 bases, leaving 6 bases between them. This CDR3 is CASSLEIEETQYF. The CDR3 nucleotides read TGTGCCAGCAGCTTAGAAATAGAAGAGACCCAGTACTTC.

The genes are TRBV28 and TRBJ2-1; TRBD2 aligns across 12 bases. The CDR3 extends over 15 amino acids. Germline CDR1 MDHEN, CDR2 SYDVKM. V gave up 6 bases and J gave up 7 bases; unmatched junction bases: 7. The CDR3 loop is CASSSRTSGINEQFF. The DNA of the CDR3 is TGTGCCAGCAGCTCCAGGACTAGCGGGATTAATGAGCAGTTCTTC.

The chain employs TRBV29-1 and TRBJ2-7; maybe TRBD1 (5 bases). Trimming removed 3 bases at V and 1 base at J, with 16 bases between. The CDR3 contains 15 residues. Germline loops: CDR1 SQVTM, CDR2 ANQGSEA. This chain's CDR3 is CSVDGAGRGSYEQYF. Here the CDR3 DNA reads TGCAGCGTTGATGGGGCTGGAAGAGGATCCTACGAGCAGTACTTC.

The V and J genes are TRBV6-1 and TRBJ2-1; no clear D. With 7 bases removed from V and 5 bases from J, the gap between germline ends came to 18 bases. CDR1 MNHNS and CDR2 SASEGT come from the germline V gene. The length of the CDR3 is 15 residues. This CDR3 reads CASTELPQTNNEQFF. The CDR3 nucleotides read TGTGCCAGCACCGAACTCCCGCAAACAAACAATGAGCAGTTCTTC.

This clone was detected only once. The chain links TRBV4-1 to TRBJ2-5; TRBD1 matches 9 bases. Looked up from germline, CDR1 is MGHRA and CDR2 is YSYEKL. CDR3 length: 16 residues. Trimming cost V 6 bases and J 5 bases; bases outside gene matches: 13. The CDR3 protein is CASSLTNRGLGETQYF. In DNA form, the CDR3 reads TGCGCCAGCAGTCTCACTAACAGGGGGCTTGGGGAGACCCAGTACTTC.

The V and J genes are TRBV5-1 and TRBJ2-1; possibly TRBD2 for D (5 bases). V dropped 0 bases and J dropped 1 base, with 11 bases sitting between them. The germline V gene encodes CDR1 SGHRS and CDR2 YFSETQ. CDR3 length equals 16 residues. CDR3 in amino acids: CASSLGVAQSYNEQFF. DNA of the CDR3: TGCGCCAGCAGCTTGGGGGTAGCGCAATCCTACAATGAGCAGTTCTTC.

Here the CDR3 reads CASSLLGRETYEQYF. CDR3 DNA: TGTGCCAGCAGCCTGCTAGGGAGGGAAACCTACGAGCAGTACTTC. The gene calls are TRBV5-6 and TRBJ2-7, with 7 bases aligning to TRBD2. CDR3 length: 15 residues. Germline V lookup: CDR1 SGHDT, CDR2 YYEEEE. V lost 4 bases to trimming and J lost 2 bases; unmatched junction nucleotides: 9.

The V gene is TRBV18, the J gene TRBJ1-2; TRBD1 might be the D (5 bases). The CDR3 extends over 17 amino acids. The germline V and J ends were trimmed by 2 bases and 3 bases, with 19 bases remaining between them. CDR1 and CDR2 from the germline V gene are KGHSH and LQKENI. This chain's CDR3 is CASSPMGQGTSDYGYTF. The CDR3 nucleotides read TGTGCCAGCTCACCAATGGGGCAGGGTACTTCGGACTATGGCTACACCTTC.

The chain uses TRBV28 and TRBJ2-7; possibly TRBD1 for D (6 bases). V gave up 5 bases and J gave up 0 bases, with 14 bases separating them. The CDR3 extends over 15 amino acids. Germline CDR1 reads MDHEN; CDR2 reads SYDVKM. The CDR3 loop reads CASSTSTGSSYEQYF. DNA of the CDR3: TGTGCCAGCAGTACCTCGACAGGCAGCTCCTACGAGCAGTACTTC.

The rearrangement joins TRBV10-2 to TRBJ1-3; D is unclear. The ends were cut back, 3 bases at V and 8 bases at J, with 11 bases in the middle. Germline V gene sequence: CDR1 WSHSY, CDR2 SAAADI. CDR3 length: 13 amino acids. Here the CDR3 reads CASSDFRGDTIYF. The CDR3 DNA follows: TGCGCCAGCAGTGATTTTCGTGGGGACACCATATATTTT.

This rearrangement joins TRBV28 to TRBJ1-2; D unresolved. The V and J ends lost 2 bases and 8 bases respectively, with 18 bases between them. The CDR3 covers 15 residues. Germline V CDR1 and CDR2: MDHEN, SYDVKM. As DNA, the CDR3 is TGTGCCAGCAGTTTAGGCGGGGTTCGAGGTAGGGGCTACACCTTC. Residues: CASSLGGVRGRGYTF.

The J gene is TRBJ2-4, the V gene TRBV19; a weak D match, TRBD2 (7 bases). Germline V CDR1 and CDR2: LNHDA, SQIVND (reference sequence). The CDR3 length is 15 residues. V shed 6 bases and J shed 6 bases, with 18 bases lying between them. The CDR3 sequence: CASSTHGGGGNIQYF. DNA of the CDR3: TGTGCCAGTAGCACCCATGGAGGGGGGGGAAACATTCAGTACTTC.

The CDR3 loop is CASSTAAYSNQPQHF. CDR3 sequence (DNA): TGTGCCAGTAGTACTGCAGCATATAGCAATCAGCCCCAGCATTTT. The chain links TRBV19 to TRBJ1-5; D call uncertain. CDR1 is LNHDA, CDR2 SQIVND, per germline (reference sequence). This CDR3 has 15 amino acids. The germline V and J ends were trimmed by 4 bases and 0 bases, with 10 bases remaining between them.

The J gene is TRBJ2-2, the V gene TRBV7-2, with D perhaps matching TRBD2 (5 bases). V lost 2 bases to trimming and J lost 2 bases, with 9 bases between them. The V gene's germline CDR1 is SGHTA and CDR2 FQGNSA. There are 15 residues in the CDR3. The CDR3 DNA sequence: TGTGCCAGCAGCTTATTCGGGAAAAACACCGGGGAGCTGTTTTTT. It codes for CASSLFGKNTGELFF. Full variable domain (rest looked up from reference TRBV7-2 and TRBJ2-2): GAGVSQSPSNKVTEKGKDVELRCDPISGHTALYWYRQSLGQGLEFLIYFQGNSAPDKSGLPSDRFSAERTGGSVSTLTIQRTQQEDSAVYLCASSLFGKNTGELFFGEGSRLTVL.

The chain combines TRBV30 with TRBJ1-6; weak D call: TRBD1 (5 bases). Germline CDR1 and CDR2: GTSNPN and SVGIG (reference sequence). The ends were cut back, 4 bases at V and 8 bases at J, with 12 bases in the middle. The CDR3 has 13 amino acids. CDR3 amino acids: CAWTGAGYSPLHF. CDR3 nucleotide sequence: TGTGCCTGGACCGGGGCGGGGTATTCACCCCTCCACTTT.

This chain links TRBV18 with TRBJ1-5; tentatively, D is TRBD1 (5 bases). CDR1 KGHSH and CDR2 LQKENI come from the germline V gene. CDR3 length: 16 amino acids. V was cut by 3 bases and J by 2 bases, with 14 bases left in between. The CDR3: CASSPSGDRGNQPQHF. DNA of the CDR3: TGTGCCAGCTCACCTTCAGGCGACAGAGGCAATCAGCCCCAGCATTTT.

The chain has TRBV28 and TRBJ2-2; a weak D match, TRBD2 (7 bases). Germline V gives CDR1 MDHEN, CDR2 SYDVKM. The CDR3 length is 13 residues. V dropped 10 bases and J dropped 4 bases, with 13 bases sitting between them. The CDR3 region is CATGGHGTGELFF. CDR3 DNA sequence: TGTGCCACCGGGGGGCACGGCACCGGGGAGCTGTTTTTT.

The rearrangement uses TRBV11-3 and TRBJ2-5; TRBD1 is a possible D gene (5 bases). CDR1 SGHNT and CDR2 YENEEA come from the germline V gene. This CDR3 is 15 amino acids long. Trimming removed 3 bases from V and 1 base from J, with 12 bases in between. The CDR3 bases are TGTGCCAGCAGCTTGAGTGGGGCAGCCCAAGAGACCCAGTACTTC. Translated, it gives CASSLSGAAQETQYF.

The V and J genes are TRBV18 and TRBJ2-4, with TRBD1 identical over 8 bases. The CDR3 has 15 residues. The germline gives CDR1 KGHSH, CDR2 LQKENI. The V segment lost 6 bases and the J segment 5 bases; nucleotides outside the gene matches: 9. The CDR3 nucleotides are TGTGCCAGCTCGCCAACCGGGACAGGACAAAACATTCAGTACTTC. This translates into CASSPTGTGQNIQYF.

The rearrangement links TRBV30 to TRBJ2-7, with 8 bases that match TRBD1. V shed 2 bases, J shed 6 bases, and the junction held 6 bases outside the gene matches. The CDR3 covers 13 residues. From germline, CDR1 is GTSNPN and CDR2 SVGIG (reference sequence). CDR3 in amino acids: CAWSPGQGGEQYF. CDR3 sequence (DNA): TGTGCCTGGAGTCCCGGACAGGGTGGCGAGCAGTACTTC.

V is TRBV28 and J is TRBJ2-7; D remains unclear. CDR3 length: 15 amino acids. The germline V gene encodes CDR1 MDHEN and CDR2 SYDVKM. With 2 bases removed from V and 3 bases from J, the gap between germline ends came to 14 bases. The CDR3 nucleotides are TGTGCCAGCAGTTTACGACCCGCCTTGGGCTACGAGCAGTACTTC. Protein: CASSLRPALGYEQYF. The full variable domain, in which reference TRBV28 and TRBJ2-7 provide the parts outside the CDR3, is DVKVTQSSRYLVKRTGEKVFLECVQDMDHENMFWYRQDPGLGLRLIYFSYDVKMKEKGDIPEGYSVSREKKERFSLILESASTNQTSMYLCASSLRPALGYEQYFGPGTRLTVT.

The CDR3 DNA sequence: TGTGCCAGCAGCCGTCGTTCCAAAAACATTCAGTACTTC. As protein: CASSRRSKNIQYF. The V call is TRBV7-2, the J call TRBJ2-4; the D is unclear. Germline V gene sequence: CDR1 SGHTA, CDR2 FQGNSA. Deletions cut 5 bases from V and 2 bases from J, with 7 bases between. The CDR3 runs 13 residues. The full variable domain, completed using reference TRBV7-2 and TRBJ2-4, is GAGVSQSPSNKVTEKGKDVELRCDPISGHTALYWYRQSLGQGLEFLIYFQGNSAPDKSGLPSDRFSAERTGGSVSTLTIQRTQQEDSAVYLCASSRRSKNIQYFGAGTRLSVL.

Note on this clone: The germline gene is not matched at one end of the junction; a read error may be the cause. V is TRBV27 and J is TRBJ2-3; D perhaps matches TRBD2 (5 bases). From germline, CDR1 is MNHEY and CDR2 SMNVEV (reference sequence). The CDR3 length is 13 residues. The CDR3 region is CASRLSATDTQYF. DNA of the CDR3: TGTGCTAGCAGACTAAGCGCCACAGATACGCAGTATTTT.

A word on this clone: This same CDR3 is encoded by further DNA sequences in the sample. The rearrangement uses TRBV7-2 and TRBJ2-7, with D possibly TRBD1 on 5 matching bases. The V gene's germline CDR1 is SGHTA and CDR2 FQGNSA. CDR3 length: 13 residues. Trimming removed 3 bases from V and 2 bases from J, with 8 bases in between. The CDR3 sequence: CASSFQGPYEQYF. In DNA, the CDR3 is TGTGCCAGCAGCTTCCAGGGTCCCTACGAGCAGTACTTC.

The chain couples TRBV4-2 to TRBJ2-5; D possibly uses TRBD1 or TRBD2 (7 bases each). Trimming took 4 bases from V and 5 from J, leaving 17 bases between them. Germline V CDR1 and CDR2: LGHNA, YNFKEQ. CDR3 length: 15 amino acids. DNA for the CDR3: TGTGCCAGCAGCCCTTGGCAGGGGGGGAGCGAGACCCAGTACTTC. Its protein is CASSPWQGGSETQYF.